This section outlines one T cell receptor beta chain sequence together with its context. Antigen unknown. Using immunoSEQ multiplex PCR, the repertoire was profiled, and TCRdb retains in-frame clones only, with some absent. The sample carries around 160,000 clones, under 95% recorded once. This entry comes from a study of cytomegalovirus exposure and HLA in healthy donors. The study, taken as a whole, reports: TCR beta chains numbering some 160 were designated cytomegalovirus-associated.

CDR1 is SGHDT, CDR2 YYEEEE, per germline. Deletions cut 0 bases from V and 5 bases from J, with 5 bases between. The CDR3 contains 13 residues. This chain links TRBV5-6 with TRBJ1-4; D is ambiguous. The TCR originated in a woman between 18 and 30 years old in good health and CMV-seropositive. The specimen sequenced was PBMCs. The DNA for the CDR3 is TGTGCCAGCAGCTTGGGAGGGAATGAAAAACTGTTTTTT. Amino acid sequence: CASSLGGNEKLFF.